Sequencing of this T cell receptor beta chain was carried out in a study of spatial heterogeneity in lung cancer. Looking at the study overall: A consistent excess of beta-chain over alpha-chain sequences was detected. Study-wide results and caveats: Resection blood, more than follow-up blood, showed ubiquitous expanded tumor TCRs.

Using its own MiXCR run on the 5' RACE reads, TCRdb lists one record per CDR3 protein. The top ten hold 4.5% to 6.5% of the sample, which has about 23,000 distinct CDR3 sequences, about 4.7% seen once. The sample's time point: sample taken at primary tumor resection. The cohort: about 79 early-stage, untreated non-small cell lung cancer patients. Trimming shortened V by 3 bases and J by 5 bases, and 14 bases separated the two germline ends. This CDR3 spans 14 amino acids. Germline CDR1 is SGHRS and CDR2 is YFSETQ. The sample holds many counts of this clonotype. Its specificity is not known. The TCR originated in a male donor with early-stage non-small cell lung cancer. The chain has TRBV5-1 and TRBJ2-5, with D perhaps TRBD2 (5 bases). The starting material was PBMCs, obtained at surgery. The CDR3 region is CASSSGTGRETQYF. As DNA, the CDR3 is TGCGCCAGCAGCTCGGGCACGGGAAGGGAGACCCAGTACTTC. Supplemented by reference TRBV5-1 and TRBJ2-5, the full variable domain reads KAGVTQTPRYLIKTRGQQVTLSCSPISGHRSVSWYQQTPGQGLQFLFEYFSETQRNKGNFPGRFSGRQFSNSRSEMNVSTLELGDSALYLCASSSGTGRETQYFGPGTRLLVL.